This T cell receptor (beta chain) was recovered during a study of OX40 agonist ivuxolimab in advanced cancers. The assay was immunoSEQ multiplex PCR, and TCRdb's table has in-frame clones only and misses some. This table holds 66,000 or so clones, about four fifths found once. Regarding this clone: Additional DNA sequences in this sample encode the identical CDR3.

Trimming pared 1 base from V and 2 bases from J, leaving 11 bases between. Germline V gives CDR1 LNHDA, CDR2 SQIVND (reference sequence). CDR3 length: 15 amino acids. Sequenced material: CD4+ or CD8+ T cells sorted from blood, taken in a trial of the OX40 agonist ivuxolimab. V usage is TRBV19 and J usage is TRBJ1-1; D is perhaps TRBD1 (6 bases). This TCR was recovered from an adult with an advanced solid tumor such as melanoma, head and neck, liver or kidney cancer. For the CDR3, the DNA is TGTGCCAGTAGTATAGGAGGGGGGGCTAACACTGAAGCTTTCTTT. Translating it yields CASSIGGGANTEAFF.